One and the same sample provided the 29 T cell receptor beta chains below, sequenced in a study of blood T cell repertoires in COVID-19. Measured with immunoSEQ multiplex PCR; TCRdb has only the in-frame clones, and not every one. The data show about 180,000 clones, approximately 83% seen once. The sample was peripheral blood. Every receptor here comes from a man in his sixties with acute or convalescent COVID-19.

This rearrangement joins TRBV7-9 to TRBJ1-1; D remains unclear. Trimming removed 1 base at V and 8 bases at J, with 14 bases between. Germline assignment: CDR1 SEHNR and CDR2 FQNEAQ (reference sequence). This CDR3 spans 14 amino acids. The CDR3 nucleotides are TGTGCCAGCAGCTTAGATATTTGGGGAGGCGAAGCTTTCTTT. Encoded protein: CASSLDIWGGEAFF.

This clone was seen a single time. The CDR3 DNA sequence: TGTGCCAGCAGCTTGAGCAGGGAAAGCAATCAGCCCCAGCATTTT. Residues: CASSLSRESNQPQHF. V usage is TRBV5-5 and J usage is TRBJ1-5; tentative D call: TRBD1 (5 bases). V shed 1 base and J shed 1 base, with 9 bases lying between them. CDR1 is SGHKS, CDR2 YYEKEE, per germline (reference sequence). The CDR3 has 15 residues.

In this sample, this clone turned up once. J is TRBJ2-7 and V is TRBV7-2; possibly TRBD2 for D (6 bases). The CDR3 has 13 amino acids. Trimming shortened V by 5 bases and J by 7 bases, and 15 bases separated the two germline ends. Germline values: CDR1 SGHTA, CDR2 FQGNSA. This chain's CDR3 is CASSPRGNGEQYF. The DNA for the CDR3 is TGTGCCAGCAGCCCCCGCGGGAACGGGGAGCAGTACTTC.

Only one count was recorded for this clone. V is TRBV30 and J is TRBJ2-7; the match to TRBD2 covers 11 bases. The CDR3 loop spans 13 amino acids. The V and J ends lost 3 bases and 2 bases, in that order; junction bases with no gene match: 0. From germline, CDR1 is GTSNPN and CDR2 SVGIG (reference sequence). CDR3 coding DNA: TGTGCCTGGAGGACTAGCGGGGCCTACGAGCAGTACTTC. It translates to CAWRTSGAYEQYF. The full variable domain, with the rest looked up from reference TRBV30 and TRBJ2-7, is SQTIHQWPATLVQPVGSPLSLECTVEGTSNPNLYWYRQAAGRGLQLLFYSVGIGQISSEVPQNLSASRPQDRQFILSSKKLLLSDSGFYLCAWRTSGAYEQYFGPGTRLTVT.

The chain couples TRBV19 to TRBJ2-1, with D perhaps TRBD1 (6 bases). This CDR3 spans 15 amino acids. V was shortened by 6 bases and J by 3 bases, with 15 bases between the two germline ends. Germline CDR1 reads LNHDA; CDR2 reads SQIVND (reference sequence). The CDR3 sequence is CASRLTGTHYNEQFF. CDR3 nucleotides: TGTGCCAGTAGACTCACCGGGACACACTACAATGAGCAGTTCTTC.

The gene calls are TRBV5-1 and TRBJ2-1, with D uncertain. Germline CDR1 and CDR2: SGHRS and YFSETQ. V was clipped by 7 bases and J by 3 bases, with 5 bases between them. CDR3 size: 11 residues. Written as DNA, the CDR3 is TGCGCCAGCGGAGTCTACAATGAGCAGTTCTTC. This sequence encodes CASGVYNEQFF.

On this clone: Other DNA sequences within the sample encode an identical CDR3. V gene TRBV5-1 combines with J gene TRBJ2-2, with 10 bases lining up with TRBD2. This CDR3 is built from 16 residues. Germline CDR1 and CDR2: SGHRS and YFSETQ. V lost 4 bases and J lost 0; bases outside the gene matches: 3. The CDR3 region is CASSGTSATNTGELFF. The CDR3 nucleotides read TGCGCCAGCAGCGGGACTAGCGCTACGAACACCGGGGAGCTGTTTTTT.

The CDR3 DNA reads as TGTGCCAGCAGTTACGATCACAGGGGAAAGACCCAGTACTTC. This encodes CASSYDHRGKTQYF. The rearrangement uses TRBV6-5 and TRBJ2-5, with 7 bases identical to TRBD1. With V trimmed by 2 bases and J by 6 bases, 6 bases remained unmatched. Per the germline V gene, CDR1 is MNHEY and CDR2 is SVGAGI. This CDR3 region has 14 residues.

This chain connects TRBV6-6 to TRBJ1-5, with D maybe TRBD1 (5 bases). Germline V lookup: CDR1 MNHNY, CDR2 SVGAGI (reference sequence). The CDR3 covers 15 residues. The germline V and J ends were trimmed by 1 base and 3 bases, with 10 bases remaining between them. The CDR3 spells CASSYYSRANQPQHF. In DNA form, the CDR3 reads TGTGCCAGCAGTTACTATTCCAGGGCCAATCAGCCCCAGCATTTT.

The CDR3 DNA reads as TGCAGTGCGACAAGCGGTCATGAGCAGTTCTTC. Translation gives CSATSGHEQFF. This rearrangement joins TRBV20-1 to TRBJ2-1; a possible D gene is TRBD2 (5 bases). The CDR3 runs to 11 residues. Germline V gene lookup returns CDR1 DFQATT and CDR2 SNEGSKA (reference sequence). Trimming stripped 6 bases from V and 8 bases from J, with 11 bases between.

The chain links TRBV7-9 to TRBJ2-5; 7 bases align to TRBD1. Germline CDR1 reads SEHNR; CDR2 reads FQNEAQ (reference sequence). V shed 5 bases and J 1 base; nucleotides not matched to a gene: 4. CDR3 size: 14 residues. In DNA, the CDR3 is TGTGCCAGCAGCGCAGCAGGGGGCCAAGAGACCCAGTACTTC. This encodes CASSAAGGQETQYF.

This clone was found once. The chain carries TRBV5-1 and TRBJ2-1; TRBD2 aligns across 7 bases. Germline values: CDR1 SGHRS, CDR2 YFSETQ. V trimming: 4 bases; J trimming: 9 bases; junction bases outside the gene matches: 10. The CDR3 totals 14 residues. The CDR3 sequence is CASSVGGSFGEQFF. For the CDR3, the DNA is TGCGCCAGCAGCGTGGGCGGGAGTTTTGGTGAGCAGTTCTTC.

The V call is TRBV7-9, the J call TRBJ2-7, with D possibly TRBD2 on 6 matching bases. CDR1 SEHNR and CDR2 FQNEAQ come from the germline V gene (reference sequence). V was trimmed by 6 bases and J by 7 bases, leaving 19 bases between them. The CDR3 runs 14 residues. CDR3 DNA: TGTGCCAGCAGACGAGGGAGGCCTCTGGGGGAGCAGTACTTC. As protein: CASRRGRPLGEQYF.

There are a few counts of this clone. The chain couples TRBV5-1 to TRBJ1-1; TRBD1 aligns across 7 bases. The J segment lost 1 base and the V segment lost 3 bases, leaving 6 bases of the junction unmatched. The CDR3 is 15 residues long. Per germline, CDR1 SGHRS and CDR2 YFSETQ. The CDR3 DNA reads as TGCGCCAGCAGCTCGGCAGGGGGAGCGAACACTGAAGCTTTCTTT. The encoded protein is CASSSAGGANTEAFF.

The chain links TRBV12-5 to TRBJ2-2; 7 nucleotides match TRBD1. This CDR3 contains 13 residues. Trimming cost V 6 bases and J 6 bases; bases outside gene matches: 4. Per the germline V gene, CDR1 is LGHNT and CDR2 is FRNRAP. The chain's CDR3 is CASGPTGPGELFF. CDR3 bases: TGTGCTAGTGGCCCGACAGGGCCCGGGGAGCTGTTTTTT.

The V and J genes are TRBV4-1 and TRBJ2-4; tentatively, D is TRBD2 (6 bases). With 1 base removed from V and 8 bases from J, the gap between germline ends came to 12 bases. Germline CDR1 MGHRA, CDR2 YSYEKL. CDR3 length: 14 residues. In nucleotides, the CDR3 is TGCGCCAGCAGCCAAGTTACCGCGGGGTACATTCAGTACTTC. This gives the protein CASSQVTAGYIQYF.

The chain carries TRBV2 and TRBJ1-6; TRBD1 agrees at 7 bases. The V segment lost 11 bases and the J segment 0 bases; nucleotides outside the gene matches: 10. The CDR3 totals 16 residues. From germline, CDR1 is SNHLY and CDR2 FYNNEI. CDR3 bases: TGTGCCGGTGACCGGGACAGAAGCTCCTATAATTCACCCCTCCACTTT. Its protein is CAGDRDRSSYNSPLHF.

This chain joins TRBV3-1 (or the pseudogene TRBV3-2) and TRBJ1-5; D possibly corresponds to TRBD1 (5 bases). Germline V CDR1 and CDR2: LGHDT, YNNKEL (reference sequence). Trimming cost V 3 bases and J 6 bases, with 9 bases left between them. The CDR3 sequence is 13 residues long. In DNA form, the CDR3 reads TGTGCCAGCAGCCAGGGGGAGGGTCAGCCCCAGCATTTT. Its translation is CASSQGEGQPQHF.

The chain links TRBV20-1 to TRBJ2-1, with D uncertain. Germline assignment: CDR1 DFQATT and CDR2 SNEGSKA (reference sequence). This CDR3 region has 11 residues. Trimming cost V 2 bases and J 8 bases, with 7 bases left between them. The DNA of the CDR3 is TGCAGTGCTAGACCCTCTGATGAGCAGTTCTTC. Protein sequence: CSARPSDEQFF.

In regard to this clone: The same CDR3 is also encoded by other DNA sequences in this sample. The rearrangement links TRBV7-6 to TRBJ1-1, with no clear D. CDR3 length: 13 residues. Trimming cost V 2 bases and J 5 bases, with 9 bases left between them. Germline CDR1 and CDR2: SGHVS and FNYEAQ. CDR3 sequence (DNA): TGTGCCAGCAGCTTACGGGGAGGGACTGAAGCTTTCTTT. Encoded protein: CASSLRGGTEAFF.

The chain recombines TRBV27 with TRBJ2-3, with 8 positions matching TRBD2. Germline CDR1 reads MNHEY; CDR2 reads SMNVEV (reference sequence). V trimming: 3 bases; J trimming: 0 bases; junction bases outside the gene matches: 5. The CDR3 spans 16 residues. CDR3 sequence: CASSLSSGRSTDTQYF. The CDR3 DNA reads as TGTGCCAGCAGTTTGTCTAGCGGGCGTAGCACAGATACGCAGTATTTT.

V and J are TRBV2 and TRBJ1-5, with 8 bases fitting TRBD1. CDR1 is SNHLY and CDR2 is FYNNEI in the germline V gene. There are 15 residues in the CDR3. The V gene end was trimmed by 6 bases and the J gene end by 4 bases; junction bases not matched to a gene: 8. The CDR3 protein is CASSWDRQGNQPQHF. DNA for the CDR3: TGTGCCAGCAGCTGGGACAGGCAAGGAAATCAGCCCCAGCATTTT.

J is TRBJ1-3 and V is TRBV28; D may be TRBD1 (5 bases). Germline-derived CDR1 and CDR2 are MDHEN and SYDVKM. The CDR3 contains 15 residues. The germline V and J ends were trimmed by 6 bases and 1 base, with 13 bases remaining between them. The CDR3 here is CASRGQGGSGNTIYF. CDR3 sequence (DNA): TGTGCCAGCAGAGGTCAGGGTGGATCTGGAAACACCATATATTTT. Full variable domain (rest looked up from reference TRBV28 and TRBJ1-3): DVKVTQSSRYLVKRTGEKVFLECVQDMDHENMFWYRQDPGLGLRLIYFSYDVKMKEKGDIPEGYSVSREKKERFSLILESASTNQTSMYLCASRGQGGSGNTIYFGEGSWLTVV.

In DNA, the CDR3 is TGTGCCAGCAGCCACGGGGTCTACGAGCAGTACTTC. Translation: CASSHGVYEQYF. The chain combines TRBV7-9 with TRBJ2-7; D is possibly TRBD2 (5 bases). Germline V CDR1 and CDR2: SEHNR, FQNEAQ (reference sequence). V was pared by 5 bases and J by 3 bases, with 8 bases between. CDR3 length: 12 residues.

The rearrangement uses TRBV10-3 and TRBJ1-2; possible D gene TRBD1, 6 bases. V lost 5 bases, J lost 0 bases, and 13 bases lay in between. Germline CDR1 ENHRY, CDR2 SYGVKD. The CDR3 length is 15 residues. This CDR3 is CAISTGLTANYGYTF. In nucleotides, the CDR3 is TGTGCCATCAGTACAGGGCTAACCGCTAACTATGGCTACACCTTC.

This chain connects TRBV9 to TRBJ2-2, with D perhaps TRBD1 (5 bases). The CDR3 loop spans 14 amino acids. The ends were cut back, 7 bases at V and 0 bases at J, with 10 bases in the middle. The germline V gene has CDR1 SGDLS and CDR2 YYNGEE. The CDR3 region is CASRSRANTGELFF. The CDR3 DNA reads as TGTGCCAGCCGGTCCAGGGCGAACACCGGGGAGCTGTTTTTT.

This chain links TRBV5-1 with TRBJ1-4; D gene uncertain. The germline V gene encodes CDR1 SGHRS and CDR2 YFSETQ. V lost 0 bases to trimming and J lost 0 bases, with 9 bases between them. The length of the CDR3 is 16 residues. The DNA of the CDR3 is TGCGCCAGCAGCTTGGGCACACACACAACTAATGAAAAACTGTTTTTT. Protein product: CASSLGTHTTNEKLFF.

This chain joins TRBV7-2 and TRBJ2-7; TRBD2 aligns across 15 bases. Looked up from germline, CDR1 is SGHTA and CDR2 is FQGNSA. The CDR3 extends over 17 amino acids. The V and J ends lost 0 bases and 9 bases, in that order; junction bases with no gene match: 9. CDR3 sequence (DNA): TGTGCCAGCAGCTTAGCGGGCCGGGGACTAGCGGGGGGTGGGCAGTACTTC. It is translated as CASSLAGRGLAGGGQYF.

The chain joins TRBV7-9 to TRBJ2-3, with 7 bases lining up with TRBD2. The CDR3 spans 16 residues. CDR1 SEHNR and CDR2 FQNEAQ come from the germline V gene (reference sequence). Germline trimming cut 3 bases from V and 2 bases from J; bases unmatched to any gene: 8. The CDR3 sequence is CASSLRGTIATDTQYF. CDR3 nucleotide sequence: TGTGCCAGCAGCTTGCGGGGGACGATAGCCACAGATACGCAGTATTTT.